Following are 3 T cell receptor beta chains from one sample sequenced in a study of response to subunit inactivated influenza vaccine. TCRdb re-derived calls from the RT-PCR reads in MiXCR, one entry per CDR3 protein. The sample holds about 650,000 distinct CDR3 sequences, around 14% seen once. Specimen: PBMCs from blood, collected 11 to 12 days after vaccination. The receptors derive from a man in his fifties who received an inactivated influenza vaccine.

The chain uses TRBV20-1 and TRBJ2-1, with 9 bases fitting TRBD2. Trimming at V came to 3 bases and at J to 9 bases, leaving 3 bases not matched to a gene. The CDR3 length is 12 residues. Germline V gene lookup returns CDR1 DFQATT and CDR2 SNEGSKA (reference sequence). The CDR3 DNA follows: TGCAGTGCTAGCGGCGGGGGGGCTGAGCAGTTCTTC. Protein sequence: CSASGGGAEQFF.

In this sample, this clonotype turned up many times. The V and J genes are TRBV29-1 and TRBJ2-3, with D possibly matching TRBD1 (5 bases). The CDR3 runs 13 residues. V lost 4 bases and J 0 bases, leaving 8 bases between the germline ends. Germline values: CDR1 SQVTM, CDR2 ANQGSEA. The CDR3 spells CSVAGHSTDTQYF. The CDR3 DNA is TGCAGCGTTGCAGGACACAGCACAGATACGCAGTATTTT.

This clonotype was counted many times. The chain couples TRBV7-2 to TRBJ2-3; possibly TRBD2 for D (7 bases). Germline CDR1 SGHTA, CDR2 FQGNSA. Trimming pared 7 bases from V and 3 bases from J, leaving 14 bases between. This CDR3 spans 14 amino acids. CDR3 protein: CASNQGGGTDTQYF. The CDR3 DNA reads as TGTGCCAGCAACCAGGGAGGGGGAACAGATACGCAGTATTTT. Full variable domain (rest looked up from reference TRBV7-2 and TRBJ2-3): GAGVSQSPSNKVTEKGKDVELRCDPISGHTALYWYRQSLGQGLEFLIYFQGNSAPDKSGLPSDRFSAERTGGSVSTLTIQRTQQEDSAVYLCASNQGGGTDTQYFGPGTRLTVL.